This T cell receptor (beta chain) was found in a study of T cell clonotyping in hematopoietic cell transplantation. Notes on the study in general: At the given depth, recipient repertoires were over 97% de novo clonotypes. After transplant, recipient diversity fell while pathologically expanded clonotypes grew through day 180. Without cell sorting, CD4 versus CD8 contributions remain unresolved.

Profiled with immunoSEQ multiplex PCR; TCRdb holds only in-frame clones, not every one. The sample yields more than 7,500 clones, approximately 97% seen once. Regarding this clone: Its antigen is undetermined.

The length of the CDR3 is 14 residues. The germline gives CDR1 MGHDK, CDR2 SYGVNS. Trimming took 7 bases from V and 4 from J, leaving 13 bases between them. This receptor was taken from a male patient between 55 and 70 years old who had an allogeneic stem cell transplant from a related donor, so the T cells may come from the graft donor. Some clones in this sample may be carry-over from other donors' samples. This chain uses TRBV25-1 with TRBJ2-2; TRBD2 might be the D (5 bases). The sequenced sample was peripheral blood mononuclear cells, obtained 100 days after allogeneic stem cell transplant. DNA for the CDR3: TGTGCCAGCACTTGGCCGGGGTCCACCGGGGAGCTGTTTTTT. Its translation is CASTWPGSTGELFF.